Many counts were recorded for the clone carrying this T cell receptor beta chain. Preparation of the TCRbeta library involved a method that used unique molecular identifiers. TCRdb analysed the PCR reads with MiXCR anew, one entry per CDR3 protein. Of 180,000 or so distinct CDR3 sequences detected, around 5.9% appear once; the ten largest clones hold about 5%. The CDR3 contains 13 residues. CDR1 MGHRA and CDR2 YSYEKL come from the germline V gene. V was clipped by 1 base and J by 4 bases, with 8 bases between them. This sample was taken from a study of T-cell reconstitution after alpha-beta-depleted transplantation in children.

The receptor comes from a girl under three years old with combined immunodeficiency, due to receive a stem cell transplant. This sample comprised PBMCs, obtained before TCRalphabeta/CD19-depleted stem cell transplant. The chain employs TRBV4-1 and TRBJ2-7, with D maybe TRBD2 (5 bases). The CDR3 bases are TGCGCCAGCAGCCAAGGGGCGGGTTACGAGCAGTACTTC. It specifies CASSQGAGYEQYF.